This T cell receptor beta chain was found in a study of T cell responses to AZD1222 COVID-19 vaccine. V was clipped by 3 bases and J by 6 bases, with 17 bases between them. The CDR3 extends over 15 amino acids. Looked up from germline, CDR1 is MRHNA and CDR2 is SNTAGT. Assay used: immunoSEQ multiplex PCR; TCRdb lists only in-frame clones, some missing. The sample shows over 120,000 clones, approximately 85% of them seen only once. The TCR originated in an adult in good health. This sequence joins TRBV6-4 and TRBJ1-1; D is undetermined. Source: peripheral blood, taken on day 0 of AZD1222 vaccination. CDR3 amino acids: CASSEEPGVPSEAFF. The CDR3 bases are TGTGCCAGCAGTGAAGAGCCAGGAGTACCTTCTGAAGCTTTCTTT.